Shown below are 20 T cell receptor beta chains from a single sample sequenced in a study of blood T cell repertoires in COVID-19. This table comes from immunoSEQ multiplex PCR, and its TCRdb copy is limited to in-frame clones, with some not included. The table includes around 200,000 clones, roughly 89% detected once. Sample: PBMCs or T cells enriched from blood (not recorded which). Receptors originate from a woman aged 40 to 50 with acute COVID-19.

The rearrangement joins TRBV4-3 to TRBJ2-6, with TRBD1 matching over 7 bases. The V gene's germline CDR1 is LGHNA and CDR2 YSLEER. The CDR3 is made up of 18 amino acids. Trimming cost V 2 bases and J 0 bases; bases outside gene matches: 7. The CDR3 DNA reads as TGCGCCAGCAGCCAATACAGGGGTACGAGCTCTGGGGCCAACGTCCTGACTTTC. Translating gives CASSQYRGTSSGANVLTF.

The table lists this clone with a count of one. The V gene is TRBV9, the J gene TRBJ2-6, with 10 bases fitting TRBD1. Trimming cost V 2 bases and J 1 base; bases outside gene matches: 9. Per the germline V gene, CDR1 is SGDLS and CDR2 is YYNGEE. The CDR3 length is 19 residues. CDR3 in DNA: TGTGCCAGCAGCGTTTACCCGGGACAGGGGTCTTCTGGGGCCAACGTCCTGACTTTC. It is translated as CASSVYPGQGSSGANVLTF.

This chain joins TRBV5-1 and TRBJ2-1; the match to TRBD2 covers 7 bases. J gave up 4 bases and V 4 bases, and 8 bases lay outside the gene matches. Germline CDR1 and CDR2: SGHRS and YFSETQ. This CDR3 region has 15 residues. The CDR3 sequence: CASSGGGLLYNEQFF. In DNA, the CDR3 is TGCGCCAGCAGCGGGGGGGGACTGCTATACAATGAGCAGTTCTTC.

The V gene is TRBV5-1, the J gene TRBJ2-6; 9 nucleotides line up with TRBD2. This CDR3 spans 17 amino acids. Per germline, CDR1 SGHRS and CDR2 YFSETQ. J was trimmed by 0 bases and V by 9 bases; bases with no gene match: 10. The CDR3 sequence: CATCPQAGGSGANVLTF. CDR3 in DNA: TGCGCCACGTGCCCCCAAGCGGGGGGCTCTGGGGCCAACGTCCTGACTTTC.

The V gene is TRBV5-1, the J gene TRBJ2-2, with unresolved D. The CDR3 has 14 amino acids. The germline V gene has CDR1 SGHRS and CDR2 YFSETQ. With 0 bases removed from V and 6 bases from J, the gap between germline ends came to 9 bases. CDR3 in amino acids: CASSLGSSAGELFF. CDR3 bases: TGCGCCAGCAGCTTGGGGTCCAGCGCCGGGGAGCTGTTTTTT.

CDR3 sequence (DNA): TGTGCCAGCGTGGGACAGGGAAATTCACCCCTCCACTTT. Encoded protein: CASVGQGNSPLHF. The gene calls are TRBV28 and TRBJ1-6; TRBD1 aligns across 9 bases. The CDR3 loop spans 13 amino acids. J gave up 7 bases and V 8 bases, and 3 bases lay outside the gene matches. The germline V gene has CDR1 MDHEN and CDR2 SYDVKM.

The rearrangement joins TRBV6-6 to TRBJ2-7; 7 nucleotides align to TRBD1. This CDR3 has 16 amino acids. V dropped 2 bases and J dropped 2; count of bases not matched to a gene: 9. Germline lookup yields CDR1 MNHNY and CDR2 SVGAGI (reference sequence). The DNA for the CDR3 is TGTGCCAGCAGTTACCTAACAGGGGTCAGGACCTACGAGCAGTACTTC. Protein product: CASSYLTGVRTYEQYF.

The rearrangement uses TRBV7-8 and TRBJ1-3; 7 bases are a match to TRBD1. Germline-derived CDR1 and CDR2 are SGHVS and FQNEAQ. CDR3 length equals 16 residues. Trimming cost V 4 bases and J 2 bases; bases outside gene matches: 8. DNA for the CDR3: TGTGCCAGCAGCTCCCTCCAGACAGGGCCTGGAAACACCATATATTTT. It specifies CASSSLQTGPGNTIYF.

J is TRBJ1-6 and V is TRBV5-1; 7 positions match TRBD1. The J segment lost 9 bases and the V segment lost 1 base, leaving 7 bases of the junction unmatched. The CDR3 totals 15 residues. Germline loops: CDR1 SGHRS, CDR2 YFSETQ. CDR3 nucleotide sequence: TGCGCCAGCAGCTTGACGACAGGGAAGGGTTCACCCCTCCACTTT. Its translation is CASSLTTGKGSPLHF.

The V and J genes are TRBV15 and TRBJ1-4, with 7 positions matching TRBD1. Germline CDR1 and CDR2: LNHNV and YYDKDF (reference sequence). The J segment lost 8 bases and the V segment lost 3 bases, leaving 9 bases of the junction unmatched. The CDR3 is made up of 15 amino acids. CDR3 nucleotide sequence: TGTGCCACCAGCAGTCTCCGACAGGGAAAAGAAAAACTGTTTTTT. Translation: CATSSLRQGKEKLFF.

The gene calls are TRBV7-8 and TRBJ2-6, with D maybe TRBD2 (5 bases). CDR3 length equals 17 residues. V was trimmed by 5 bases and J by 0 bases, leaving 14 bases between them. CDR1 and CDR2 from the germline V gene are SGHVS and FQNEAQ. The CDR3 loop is CASSGVGRVSGANVLTF. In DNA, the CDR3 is TGTGCCAGCAGCGGCGTCGGGCGGGTCTCTGGGGCCAACGTCCTGACTTTC.

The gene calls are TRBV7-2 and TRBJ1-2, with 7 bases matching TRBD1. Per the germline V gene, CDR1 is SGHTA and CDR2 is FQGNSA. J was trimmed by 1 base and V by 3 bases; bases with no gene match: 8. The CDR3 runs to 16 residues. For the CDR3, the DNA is TGTGCCAGCAGCTTGCCGAGGGGGCGAGTTAACTATGGCTACACCTTC. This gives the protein CASSLPRGRVNYGYTF.

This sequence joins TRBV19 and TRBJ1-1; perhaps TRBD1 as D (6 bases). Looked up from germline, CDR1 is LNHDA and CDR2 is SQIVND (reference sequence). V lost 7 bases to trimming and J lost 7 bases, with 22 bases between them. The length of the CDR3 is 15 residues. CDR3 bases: TGTGCCAGTACCACTACGGTGGGGGGGGCGAATGAAGCTTTCTTT. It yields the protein CASTTTVGGANEAFF.

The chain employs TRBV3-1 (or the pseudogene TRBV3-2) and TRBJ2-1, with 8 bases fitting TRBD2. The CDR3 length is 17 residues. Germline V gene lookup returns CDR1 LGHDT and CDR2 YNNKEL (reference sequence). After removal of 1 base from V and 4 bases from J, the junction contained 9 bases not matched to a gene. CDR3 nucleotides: TGTGCCAGCAGCCAAGGTTACACTAGCGGATCTTACAATGAGCAGTTCTTC. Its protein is CASSQGYTSGSYNEQFF.

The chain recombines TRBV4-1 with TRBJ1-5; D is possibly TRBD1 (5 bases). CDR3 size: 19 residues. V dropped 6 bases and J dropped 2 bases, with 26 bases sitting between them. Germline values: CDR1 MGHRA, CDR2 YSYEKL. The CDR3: CASREPGGTSIVGNQPQHF. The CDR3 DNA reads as TGCGCCAGCAGGGAACCCGGCGGGACTAGCATCGTGGGCAATCAGCCCCAGCATTTT.

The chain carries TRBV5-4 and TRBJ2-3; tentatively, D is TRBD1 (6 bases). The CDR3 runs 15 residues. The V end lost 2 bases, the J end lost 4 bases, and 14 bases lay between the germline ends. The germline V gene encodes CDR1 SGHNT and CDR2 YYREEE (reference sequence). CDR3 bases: TGTGCCAGCAGCTTCGTGGGGGCGAGGGCAGATACGCAGTATTTT. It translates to CASSFVGARADTQYF.

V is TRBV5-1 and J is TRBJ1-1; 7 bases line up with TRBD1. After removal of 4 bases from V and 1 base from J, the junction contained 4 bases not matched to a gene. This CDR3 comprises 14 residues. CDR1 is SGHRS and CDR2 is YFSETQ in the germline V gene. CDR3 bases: TGCGCCAGCAGCCCCTGGACAGGGAACACTGAAGCTTTCTTT. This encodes CASSPWTGNTEAFF.

CDR3 residues: CASSLTGTGDEQFF. The CDR3 DNA follows: TGTGCCAGCAGCTTAACGGGGACAGGCGATGAGCAGTTCTTC. J is TRBJ2-1 and V is TRBV7-3; 8 bases match TRBD1. V gave up 0 bases and J gave up 8 bases; unmatched junction bases: 3. The germline CDR1 and CDR2 sequences are SGHTA and FQGTGA. This CDR3 is built from 14 residues.

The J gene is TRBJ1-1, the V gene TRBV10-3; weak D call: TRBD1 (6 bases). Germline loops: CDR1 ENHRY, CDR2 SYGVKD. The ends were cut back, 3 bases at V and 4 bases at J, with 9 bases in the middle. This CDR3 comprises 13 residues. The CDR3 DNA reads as TGTGCCATCAGTGACACAGGGAGCACTGAAGCTTTCTTT. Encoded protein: CAISDTGSTEAFF.

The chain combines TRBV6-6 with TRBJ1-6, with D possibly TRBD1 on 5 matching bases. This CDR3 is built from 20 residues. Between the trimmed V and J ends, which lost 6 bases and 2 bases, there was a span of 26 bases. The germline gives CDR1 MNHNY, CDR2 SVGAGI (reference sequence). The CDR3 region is CASSRLAYEGDFPYNSPLHF. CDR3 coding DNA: TGTGCCAGCAGCCGACTTGCATACGAAGGGGATTTCCCCTATAATTCACCCCTCCACTTT.